Detailed here is one T cell receptor (beta chain). The entry originates in a study of T-cell memory formation after mild COVID-19. TCRdb recomputed calls from the 5' RACE reads with MiXCR, one row per CDR3 protein. The table records over 60,000 distinct CDR3 sequences, over 15% of them present only once. The clonotype originates from an adult woman who had mild COVID-19 (a few samples of this study predate the infection). Cell type and time point are not known. The specimen sequenced was PBMCs or a T cell subset sorted from them (not recorded which).

The chain's CDR3 is CAWNTGRETQYF. In nucleotides, the CDR3 is TGTGCCTGGAATACCGGGAGGGAGACCCAGTACTTC. The chain couples TRBV30 to TRBJ2-5; TRBD2 agrees at 7 bases. V lost 4 bases, J lost 5 bases, and 4 bases stayed unmatched. The germline gives CDR1 GTSNPN, CDR2 SVGIG (reference sequence). The CDR3 length is 12 residues.